Here is one T cell receptor beta chain with its context. This receptor's antigen is unknown. For every CD8+ T cell subset, a few hundred thousand cells were flow-sorted straight into RLT lysis buffer, and each subset was sorted in triplicate. Naive CD8+ T cells were defined stringently as CD45RO-CCR7+CD27+CD95- to exclude memory contaminants. Using standard density gradient centrifugation, peripheral blood mononuclear cells were isolated from buffy coats. Naive CXCR3-negative and CXCR3-positive CD8+ T cells were flow-sorted on a FACSAria III. Total RNA was extracted from sorted cells using an RNeasy Mini Kit. The data originate from a study of CXCR3-negative and CXCR3-positive naive CD8 T cells (dated by TCRdb to about 2019). Background for the entire study: In total, 130 million to 150 million TRB reads were obtained, which works out to roughly 1.5 +/- 0.3 million reads per library. Naive subsets from about five donors and memory cells from 3 donors were included in the TRBV-TRBJ cluster analysis. Diversity and physicochemical repertoire analyses covered about a dozen donors pooled from two independent experiments.

CDR1 and CDR2 are read off the germline V gene as SQVTM and ANQGSEA. Its CDR3 holds 13 amino acids, cysteine through phenylalanine. DNA is not recorded here. This sample was sequenced with a NextSeq 550. The Human TCR Profiling Kit (MiLaboratory) was used to make UMI-labeled 5' RACE TRB cDNA libraries. cDNA synthesis used the entire amount of extracted RNA, and PCR amplification then used the entire amount of cDNA produced. The libraries were made side by side, with each library going through the same number of PCR cycles. The study's processing was this. About 50,000 +/- 9,200 unique UMI-labeled TRB cDNA molecules per library were extracted with MIGEC and MiXCR, with at least two reads per UMI required. On average, around 40,000 +/- 10,000 functional in-frame TRB CDR3 nucleotide clonotypes lacking stop codons were found per library. After each sample was downsampled to 5000 UMI-labeled TRB molecules, VDJtools was used to calculate diversity metrics such as normalized Shannon-Wiener and Chao1. VDJtools was used to calculate clonotype-size-weighted physicochemical properties of the central five CDR3 residues, namely interaction energy, strength, volume and Kidera factor 4. TCRdb reprocessed the reads, and each CDR3 protein sequence is entered once, without DNA. It is TCRdb's table, rather than the study itself, that gives the V and J calls and clone size. The sample table gives 85,000 to 120,000 distinct CDR3 sequences. The top ten constitute 0.38% of the sample.

What the authors observed across the whole study: Both naive subsets had comparably high repertoire diversity, while memory CD8+ T cells had much lower repertoire diversity. Compared with CXCR3-negative naive cells, CXCR3-positive naive cells had TRB CDR3s with higher hydrophobicity (lower Kidera factor 4), lower energy, and higher strength and volume indices. Because CXCR3 expression was partially decreased after cryopreservation, freshly isolated PBMCs were used for most assays. Naive CXCR3-negative and CXCR3-positive cells from the same donor showed similar TRBV-TRBJ usage, whereas memory cells showed distinct patterns. Surface CD5, linked to self-reactivity in mice, was comparable between naive subsets; TCR interaction strength was therefore also inferred from TRB CDR3 physicochemical properties.

The material sequenced was naive CXCR3+ CD8+ T cells from blood. This specimen's cell subset or site label, interpreted: CD45RO-CCR7+CD27+CD95- naive CD8+ T cells expressing CXCR3 (TNR3+). The clonotype originates from a human donor in good health. Some clones in this sample may be carry-over from other donors' samples. In this chain, TRBV29-1 is recombined with TRBJ2-7; the D call of TRBD1 rests on TCRdb alone, since no DNA is present to check it. The CDR3 protein: CSAVGTESYEQYF.